This T cell receptor (beta chain) is drawn from a study of T cells in localized non-small cell lung cancer. Overall study results and limits: Uninvolved adjacent lung had higher T cell clonality than tumor and all other tissues. The appearance of a median about 62 of the top 100 tumor clones was seen in adjacent lung.

There are a few counts of this clone. Its antigen is not identified. Profiled with immunoSEQ multiplex PCR; TCRdb holds only in-frame clones, not every one. Altogether fewer than 1,900 clones are present, approximately 20% being singletons, with the ten largest covering more than 25%. The CDR3 loop spans 16 amino acids. The germline gives CDR1 MNHGY, CDR2 SAAAGT. V lost 2 bases, J lost 6 bases, and 5 bases stayed unmatched. This clonotype was sampled from a man aged 35-69 years with stage III squamous cell lung carcinoma. V and J are TRBV6-8 and TRBJ2-1; 12 bases are a match to TRBD2. Sequencing used lung tumor tissue, obtained before any cancer treatment. The CDR3 protein is CASSYQRLAGVNEQFF. CDR3 sequence (DNA): TGTGCCAGCAGTTACCAGCGACTAGCGGGAGTCAATGAGCAGTTCTTC.